This passage covers 8 T cell receptor beta chains from one sample sequenced in a study of blood T cell repertoires in COVID-19 (TCRdb year 2020). Library creation used the immunoSEQ multiplex PCR assay. In TCRdb, the immuneACCESS table is reduced to in-frame sequences with V and J assigned. These tables do not hold every clone; where another copy was compared, an unresolved V gene accounts for under half, and the others remain unexplained. A total of some 90,000 clones appear in this sample, over 75% of them only once. Clones ranked in the top ten supply 4.4% of the sample. The sample taken for sequencing was peripheral blood. The origin of the receptors is a man between 60 and 75 years old with acute or convalescent COVID-19.

This chain connects TRBV9 to TRBJ1-6, with D perhaps TRBD1 (5 bases). This CDR3 contains 15 residues. The germline CDR1 and CDR2 sequences are SGDLS and YYNGEE. V lost 0 bases, J lost 7 bases, and 11 bases lay in between. As DNA, the CDR3 is TGTGCCAGCAGCGTAGAAGGGGCCAGGAATTCACCCCTCCACTTT. Its translation: CASSVEGARNSPLHF.

This rearrangement joins TRBV28 to TRBJ2-7; 7 bases align to TRBD2. The V segment lost 7 bases and the J segment 2 bases; nucleotides outside the gene matches: 5. Germline lookup yields CDR1 MDHEN and CDR2 SYDVKM. This CDR3 comprises 13 residues. The CDR3 DNA reads as TGTGCCAGCACCTCGGCGGGGGCCTACGAGCAGTACTTC. It codes for CASTSAGAYEQYF.

This clone was seen once. This chain joins TRBV9 and TRBJ1-1, with D possibly being TRBD1 (5 bases). Germline V gives CDR1 SGDLS, CDR2 YYNGEE. V was pared by 0 bases and J by 1 base, with 7 bases between. This CDR3 contains 14 residues. CDR3 sequence (DNA): TGTGCCAGCAGCGTAGGACAGAGGAACACTGAAGCTTTCTTT. Its translation is CASSVGQRNTEAFF.

A few counts support this clone. The J gene is TRBJ1-5, the V gene TRBV3-1 (or the pseudogene TRBV3-2), with a weak D call TRBD1 (6 bases). Germline V CDR1 and CDR2: LGHDT, YNNKEL (reference sequence). CDR3 length: 13 residues. Trimming cost V 4 bases and J 4 bases, with 8 bases left between them. The CDR3 here is CASSLTGNQPQHF. As DNA, the CDR3 is TGTGCCAGCAGCCTCACAGGGAATCAGCCCCAGCATTTT.

This rearrangement joins TRBV6-2 or TRBV6-3 to TRBJ2-1; 9 nucleotides match TRBD2. This CDR3 has 19 residues. The junction had 18 bases not matched to a gene; V was cut back by 5 bases and J by 4 bases. Per germline, CDR1 MNHEY and CDR2 SVGEGT. CDR3: CASSAPRSFLAGRYNEQFF. CDR3 bases: TGTGCCAGCAGTGCCCCCCGGTCATTTCTAGCGGGGAGATACAATGAGCAGTTCTTC.

The J gene is TRBJ1-6, the V gene TRBV10-3; possibly TRBD1 for D (5 bases). The CDR3 covers 13 residues. The germline gives CDR1 ENHRY, CDR2 SYGVKD. Here the CDR3 DNA reads TGTGCTATTAGGCAGGGACTTAATTCACCCCTCCACTTT. As protein: CAIRQGLNSPLHF.

This chain's CDR3 is CASSSTGSQETQYF. The CDR3 coding sequence is TGTGCCAGCAGCTCTACAGGGAGCCAAGAGACCCAGTACTTC. The gene calls are TRBV5-6 and TRBJ2-5; a possible D gene is TRBD1 (6 bases). The V gene lost 3 bases and the J gene lost 1 base, with 10 bases spanning the gap. CDR3 length: 14 residues. Germline-derived CDR1 and CDR2 are SGHDT and YYEEEE.

The J gene is TRBJ1-2, the V gene TRBV19; 10 bases fit TRBD1. V trimming: 6 bases; J trimming: 4 bases; junction bases outside the gene matches: 8. The germline CDR1 and CDR2 sequences are LNHDA and SQIVND (reference sequence). The CDR3 contains 15 residues. This chain's CDR3 is CASRVGTGETYGYTF. The CDR3 DNA reads TGTGCCAGTAGAGTTGGGACAGGGGAGACCTATGGCTACACCTTC.